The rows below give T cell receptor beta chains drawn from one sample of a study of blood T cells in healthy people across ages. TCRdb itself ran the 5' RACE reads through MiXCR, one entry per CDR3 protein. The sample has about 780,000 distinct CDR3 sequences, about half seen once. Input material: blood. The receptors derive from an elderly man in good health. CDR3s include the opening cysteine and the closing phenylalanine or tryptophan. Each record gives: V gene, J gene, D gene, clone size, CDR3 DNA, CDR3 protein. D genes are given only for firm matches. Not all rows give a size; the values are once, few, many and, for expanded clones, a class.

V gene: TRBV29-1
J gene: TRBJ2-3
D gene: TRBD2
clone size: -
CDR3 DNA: TGCAGCGTTGTGGGGACTAGCGGGCCAGATACGCAGTATTTT
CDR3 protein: CSVVGTSGPDTQYF

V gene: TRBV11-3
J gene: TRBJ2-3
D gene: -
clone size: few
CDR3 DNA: TGTGCCAGCAGCCATATATTCGGAGACCTAAGCACAGATACGCAGTATTTT
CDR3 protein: CASSHIFGDLSTDTQYF

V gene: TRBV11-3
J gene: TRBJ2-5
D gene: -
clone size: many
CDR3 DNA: TGTGCCAGCAGCGCCGTGGAGACCCAGTACTTC
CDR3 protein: CASSAVETQYF

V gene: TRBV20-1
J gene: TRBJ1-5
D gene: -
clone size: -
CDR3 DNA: TGCAGTGCTAAACAGTCGGCGGTGGGCAATCAGCCCCAGCATTTT
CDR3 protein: CSAKQSAVGNQPQHF

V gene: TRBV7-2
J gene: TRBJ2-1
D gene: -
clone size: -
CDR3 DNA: TGTGCCAGCAGCGCCGACGGGGGATACTACCAAGATGAGCAGTTCTTC
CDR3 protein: CASSADGGYYQDEQFF

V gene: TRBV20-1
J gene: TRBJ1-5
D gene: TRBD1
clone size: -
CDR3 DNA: TGCAGTGCTAGGAGGGGACAGGGCCCACGGTTTGGTAGCAATCAGCCCCAGCATTTT
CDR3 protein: CSARRGQGPRFGSNQPQHF

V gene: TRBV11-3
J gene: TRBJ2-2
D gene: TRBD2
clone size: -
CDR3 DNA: TGTGCCAGCACTCAGAGCGGGATTGACACCGGGGAGCTGTTTTTT
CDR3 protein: CASTQSGIDTGELFF

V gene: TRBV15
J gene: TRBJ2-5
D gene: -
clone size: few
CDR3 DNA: TGTGCCACCAGCAGAGAAACAGGGAGGATGGAGACCCAGTACTTC
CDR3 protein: CATSRETGRMETQYF

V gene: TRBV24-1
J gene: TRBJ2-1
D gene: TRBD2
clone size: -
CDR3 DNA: TGTGCCACCAGTGACTCGGGACTAGCGGGAGTGAATGAGCAGTTCTTC
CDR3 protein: CATSDSGLAGVNEQFF

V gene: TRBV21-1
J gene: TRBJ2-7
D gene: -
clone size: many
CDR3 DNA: TGTGCCAGCAGCCCCCGTGAAGAGCAGTACTTC
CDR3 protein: CASSPREEQYF

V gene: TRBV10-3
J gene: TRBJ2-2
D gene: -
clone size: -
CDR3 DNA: TGTGCCATCAGTGAGGCGCACTCAACCGGGGAGCTGTTTTTT
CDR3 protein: CAISEAHSTGELFF

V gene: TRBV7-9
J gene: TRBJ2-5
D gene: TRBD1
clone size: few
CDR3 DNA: TGTGCCAGCAGCTTTGGGGACAGGGAGCAGTACTTC
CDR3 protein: CASSFGDREQYF

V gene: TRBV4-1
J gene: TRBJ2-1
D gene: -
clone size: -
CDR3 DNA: TGCGCCAGCAGCCAAGACAAAGATATTGGGGGATATTACAATGAGCAGTTCTTC
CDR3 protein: CASSQDKDIGGYYNEQFF

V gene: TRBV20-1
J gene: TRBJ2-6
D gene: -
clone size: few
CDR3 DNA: TGCAGTGCCTTCCAGGGATCTGGGGCCAACGTCCTGACTTTC
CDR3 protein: CSAFQGSGANVLTF

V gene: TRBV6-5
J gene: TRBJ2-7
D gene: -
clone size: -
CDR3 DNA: TGTGCCAGCAGTTACGCCGCGGCCCCTTCGGTGGAGCAGTACTTC
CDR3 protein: CASSYAAAPSVEQYF

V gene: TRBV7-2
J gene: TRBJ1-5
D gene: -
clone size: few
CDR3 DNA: TGTGCCAGCAGCGTAGTGAACAATCAGCCCCAGCATTTT
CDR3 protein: CASSVVNNQPQHF

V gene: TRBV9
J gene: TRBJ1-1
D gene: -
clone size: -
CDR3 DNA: TGTGCCAGCAGCCTCCGAGGGGGGTCTGATGAAGCTTTCTTT
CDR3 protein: CASSLRGGSDEAFF

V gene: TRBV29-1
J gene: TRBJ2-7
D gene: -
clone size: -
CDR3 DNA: TGCAACCTTTGGGCGGGGTCGAGACAGGGAGAGTACGAGCAGTACTTC
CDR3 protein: CNLWAGSRQGEYEQYF

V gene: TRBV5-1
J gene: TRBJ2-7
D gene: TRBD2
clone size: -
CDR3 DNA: TGCGCCAGCGGCTTGATCGGGACTAGCGGATACAATGAGCAGTACTTC
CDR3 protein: CASGLIGTSGYNEQYF

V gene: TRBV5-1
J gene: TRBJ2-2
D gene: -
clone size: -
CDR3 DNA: TGCGCCAGCTCGCGGACCCTAGACACCGGGGAGCTGTTTTTT
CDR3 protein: CASSRTLDTGELFF

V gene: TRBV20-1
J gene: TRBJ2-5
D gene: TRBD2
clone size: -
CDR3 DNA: TGCAGTGCTAGGGGGGTGGGGCGGGGGAAAGAGACCCAGTACTTC
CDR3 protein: CSARGVGRGKETQYF

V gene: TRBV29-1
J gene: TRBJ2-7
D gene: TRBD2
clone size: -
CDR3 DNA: TGCAGCGTTGGGGCGGGAGTGGGGGAGCAGTACTTC
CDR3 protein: CSVGAGVGEQYF

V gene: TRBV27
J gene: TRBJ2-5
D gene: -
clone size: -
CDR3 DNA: TGTGCCAGCAGTACCTGGGACCGACAAGAGACCCAGTACTTC
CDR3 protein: CASSTWDRQETQYF

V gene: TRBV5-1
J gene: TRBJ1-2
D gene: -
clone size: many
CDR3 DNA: TGCGCCAGCAGCTTAGAAGGGGATGGCTACACCTTC
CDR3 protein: CASSLEGDGYTF

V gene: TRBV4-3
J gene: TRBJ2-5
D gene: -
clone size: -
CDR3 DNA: TGCGCCAGCAGCTGGAGGTCTGGTATAGGGGAGACCCAGTACTTC
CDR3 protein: CASSWRSGIGETQYF

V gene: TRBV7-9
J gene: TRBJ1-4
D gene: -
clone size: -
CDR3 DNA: TGTGCCAGCAGCTTAGGGCAGGGTTTCGAAAAACTGTTTTTT
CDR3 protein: CASSLGQGFEKLFF

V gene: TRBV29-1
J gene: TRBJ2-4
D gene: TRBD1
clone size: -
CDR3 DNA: TGCAGCGGGAGAGAGGGGGCGGGAAACATTCAGTACTTC
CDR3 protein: CSGREGAGNIQYF

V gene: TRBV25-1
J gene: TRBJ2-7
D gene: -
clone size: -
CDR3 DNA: TGTGCCAGCAGCGACGCAGTCAGCCTCGACGAGCAGTACTTC
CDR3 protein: CASSDAVSLDEQYF

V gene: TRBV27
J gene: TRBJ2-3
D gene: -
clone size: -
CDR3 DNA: TGTGCCAGCAGAGGGAGCGGGCGAACAGATACGCAGTATTTT
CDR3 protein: CASRGSGRTDTQYF

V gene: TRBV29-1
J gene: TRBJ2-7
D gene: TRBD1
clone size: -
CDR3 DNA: TGCAACGCCGGGACAGCAGGCGAGCAGTACTTC
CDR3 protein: CNAGTAGEQYF

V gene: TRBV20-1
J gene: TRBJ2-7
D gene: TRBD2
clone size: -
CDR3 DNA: TGCAGTGCTGGCAGTAGCGGGAGGAGGTCCGACGAGCAGTACTTC
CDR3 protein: CSAGSSGRRSDEQYF

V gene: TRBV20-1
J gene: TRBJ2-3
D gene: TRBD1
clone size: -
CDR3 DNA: TGCAGTGATAGGGACAGGGAGGGTGGTACGCAGTATTTT
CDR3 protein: CSDRDREGGTQYF

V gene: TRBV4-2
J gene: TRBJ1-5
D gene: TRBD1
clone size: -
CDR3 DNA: TGTGCCAGCAGCCAAGACGCAGGGGGAAATCAGCCCCAGCATTTT
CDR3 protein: CASSQDAGGNQPQHF

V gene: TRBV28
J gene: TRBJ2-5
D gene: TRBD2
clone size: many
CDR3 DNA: TGTGCCAGCAGTTTAAGGGTAGCGGGAGTCCGGGAGACCCAGTACTTC
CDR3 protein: CASSLRVAGVRETQYF

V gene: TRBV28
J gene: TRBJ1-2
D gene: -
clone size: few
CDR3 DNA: TGTGCCAGCAGTTATCTAGAGGGCTACACCTTC
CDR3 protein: CASSYLEGYTF

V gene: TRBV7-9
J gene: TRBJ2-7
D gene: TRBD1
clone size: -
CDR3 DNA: TGTGCCAGCAGCCGGTCGGGACAGGGGCCCTTCGAGCAGTACTTC
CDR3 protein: CASSRSGQGPFEQYF

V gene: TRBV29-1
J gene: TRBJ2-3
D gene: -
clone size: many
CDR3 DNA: TGCAGCGTACAGAACGAAGGGGCAGATACGCAGTATTTT
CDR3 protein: CSVQNEGADTQYF

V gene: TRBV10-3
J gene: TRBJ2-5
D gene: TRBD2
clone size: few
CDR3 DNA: TGTGCCATCAGTGAGTCGGCTAGCGGCCAAGAGACCCAGTACTTC
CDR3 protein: CAISESASGQETQYF

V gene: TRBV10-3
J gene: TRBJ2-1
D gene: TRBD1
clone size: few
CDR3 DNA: TGTGCCATCAGTGGGACAGGGGATATGTACAATGAGCAGTTCTTC
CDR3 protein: CAISGTGDMYNEQFF

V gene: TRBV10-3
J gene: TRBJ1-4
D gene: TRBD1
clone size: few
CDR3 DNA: TGTGCCATCAGCGAGGACAGGTCTAATGAAAAACTGTTTTTT
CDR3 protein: CAISEDRSNEKLFF

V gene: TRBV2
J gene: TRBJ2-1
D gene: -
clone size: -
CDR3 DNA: TGTGCCAGCAGGGCTACGGGTGGGCAGTTCTTC
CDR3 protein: CASRATGGQFF